Listed below are T cell receptor beta chains from one sample, sequenced in a study of post-analysis software for immune sequencing data. In TCRdb, the PCR reads were re-called with MiXCR into one record per CDR3 protein. The sample holds around 700,000 distinct CDR3 sequences; roughly three fifths are singletons and the top ten take about 11%. The sequenced sample was blood. These receptors originate from a girl aged 2 to 9 with multiple sclerosis. CDR3s include the opening cysteine and the closing phenylalanine or tryptophan. The order of the fields is J gene, V gene, CDR3 length, CDR3 protein.

>TRBJ2-1|TRBV12-3/TRBV12-4|9
CASSLKQFF
>TRBJ2-1|TRBV29-1|12
CSDVWSGNEQFF
>TRBJ2-1|TRBV29-1|13
CSVGFVEGIEQFF
>TRBJ2-7|TRBV18|15
CASSPDRSYSYEQYF
>TRBJ2-5|TRBV15|16
CATSRGGASAGETQYF
>TRBJ2-7|TRBV12-3/TRBV12-4|16
CASSLAHGTGSYEQYF
>TRBJ1-5|TRBV20-1|11
CSASGNWTQHF
>TRBJ1-2|TRBV7-6|13
CASSLKENYGYTF
>TRBJ2-7|TRBV12-3/TRBV12-4|15
CASSLALASSYEQYF
>TRBJ1-2|TRBV4-1|13
CASSRDSRSGYTF
>-|TRBV11-2|19
CASSLGTRDTGLSWETQYF
>TRBJ1-2|TRBV6-5|16
CASSYSPTGHNYGYTF
>TRBJ1-1|TRBV2|14
CASSEGGWNTEAFF
>TRBJ2-2|TRBV2|13
CASSGEFTGELFF
>TRBJ1-2|TRBV3-1|14
CASSQSSTRWTHTF
>TRBJ2-7|TRBV6-6|15
CASSYIGGTDYEQYF
>-|TRBV29-1|13
CSVGGQLTETQYF
>TRBJ2-7|TRBV18|13
CASSPEGPYEQYF
>TRBJ2-5|TRBV15|17
CATSSRIPTGRKETQYF
>TRBJ2-1|TRBV29-1|15
CSYTRGTSSYNEQFF
>TRBJ2-1|TRBV10-3|15
CAISERTGGWNEQFF
>-|TRBV12-3/TRBV12-4|15
CASSSGGSSSYEQYF
>TRBJ2-7|TRBV7-2|13
CASSFDQGREQYF
>TRBJ1-6|TRBV10-3|15
CAIHRDRGINSPLHF
>TRBJ1-2|TRBV5-6|15
CASSLADRAIYGYTF
>TRBJ1-5|TRBV9|15
CASSAGHGGGQPQHF
>TRBJ2-3|TRBV3-1|18
CASSQGASSWADTDTQYF
>TRBJ1-2|TRBV5-5|15
CASSINQGVRGGYTF
>TRBJ2-1|TRBV5-1|16
CASSLRSRGIYNEQFF
>TRBJ1-1|TRBV6-2/TRBV6-3|16
CASSYGNWQSYTEAFF
>TRBJ1-3|TRBV11-2|16
CASSLGGDSGGDTIYF
>TRBJ2-3|TRBV6-5|14
CASKGTELTDTQYF
>TRBJ2-5|TRBV11-2|16
CASSLAPSKLQETQYF
>TRBJ2-1|TRBV20-1|13
CSAGGGAYNEQFF
>TRBJ1-2|TRBV10-3|15
CAISAPQGTNYGYTF
>TRBJ2-1|TRBV10-3|17
CAISESAGDSYHNEQFF
>TRBJ1-6|TRBV7-9|17
CASSWGTRFSYNSPLHF
>TRBJ1-5|TRBV12-3/TRBV12-4|15
CASRDSVGSNQPQHF
>TRBJ1-1|TRBV10-3|13
CAIRLTENTEAFF
>TRBJ1-6|TRBV7-2|13
CASSLIENSPLHF
>TRBJ2-5|TRBV7-2|16
CASRSTSGVKGETQYF
>TRBJ2-5|TRBV7-2|15
CASSYPGLPQETQYF
>TRBJ2-3|TRBV29-1|14
CSVEGGLPTDTQYF
>TRBJ1-5|TRBV10-3|15
CAISDQGASNQPQHF
>TRBJ2-7|TRBV29-1|14
CSVSHPGPFYEQYF
>TRBJ1-6|TRBV6-6|18
CASSLGTDGIHPNSPLHF
>TRBJ2-1|TRBV20-1|14
CSAKLAGGLVEQFF
>TRBJ1-1|TRBV6-4|14
CASSTSSGASEAFF
>TRBJ2-3|TRBV5-1|13
CASSFQGGDTQYF
>TRBJ2-7|TRBV12-3/TRBV12-4|14
CASPGRTIGYEQYF
>TRBJ2-5|TRBV6-1|15
CASSEARRGKETQYF
>TRBJ1-1|TRBV5-1|15
CASSANGGTNTEAFF
>TRBJ2-3|TRBV20-1|12
CSAVGSTDTQYF
>TRBJ2-5|TRBV7-2|15
CASSSATGDQETQYF
>TRBJ2-7|TRBV10-3|17
CAISEPPAGLISYEQYF
>TRBJ1-5|TRBV6-1|16
CASTLGSIALDQPQHF
>TRBJ2-5|TRBV20-1|16
CSARDQDRGQVETQYF